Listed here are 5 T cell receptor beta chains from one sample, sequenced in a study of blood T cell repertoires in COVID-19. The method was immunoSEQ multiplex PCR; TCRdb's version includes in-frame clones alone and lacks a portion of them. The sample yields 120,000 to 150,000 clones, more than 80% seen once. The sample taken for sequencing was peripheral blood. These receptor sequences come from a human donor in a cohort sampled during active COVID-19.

The CDR3 nucleotides read TGTGCCAGCAGCACCGGACAGGCCTTGGAGACCCAGTACTTC. Translating gives CASSTGQALETQYF. The chain has TRBV5-5 and TRBJ2-5, with 7 bases matching TRBD1. With V trimmed by 4 bases and J by 5 bases, 8 bases remained unmatched. There are 14 residues in the CDR3. From germline, CDR1 is SGHKS and CDR2 YYEKEE (reference sequence).

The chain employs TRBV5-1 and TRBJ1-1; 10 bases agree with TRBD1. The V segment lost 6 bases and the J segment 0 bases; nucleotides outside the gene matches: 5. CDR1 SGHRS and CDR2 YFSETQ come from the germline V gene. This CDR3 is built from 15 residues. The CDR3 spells CASTLTGGVNTEAFF. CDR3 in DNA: TGCGCCAGCACCCTGACAGGGGGCGTGAACACTGAAGCTTTCTTT.

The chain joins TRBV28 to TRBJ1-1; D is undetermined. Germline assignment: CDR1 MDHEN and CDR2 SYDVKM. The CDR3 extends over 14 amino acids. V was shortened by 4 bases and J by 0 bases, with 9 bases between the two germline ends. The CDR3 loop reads CASSSLTVNTEAFF. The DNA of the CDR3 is TGTGCCAGCAGTTCATTAACAGTGAACACTGAAGCTTTCTTT.

The CDR3 DNA is TGTGCCAGTAGTGCGAGGGGGGGCCCGACGGAGACCCAGTACTTC. The encoded protein is CASSARGGPTETQYF. V is TRBV19 and J is TRBJ2-5, with D perhaps TRBD2 (7 bases). Germline V gene lookup returns CDR1 LNHDA and CDR2 SQIVND (reference sequence). The length of the CDR3 is 15 residues. V gave up 5 bases and J gave up 5 bases, with 18 bases separating them.

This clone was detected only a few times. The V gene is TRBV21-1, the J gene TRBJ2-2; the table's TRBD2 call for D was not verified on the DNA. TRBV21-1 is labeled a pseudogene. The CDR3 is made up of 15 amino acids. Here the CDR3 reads CASSKRLVLRGELFF. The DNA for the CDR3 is TGTGCCAGCAGCAAGCGGCTCGTCCTGCGCGGGGAGCTGTTTTTT.